The 15 T cell receptor beta chains in this list originate from one sample, sequenced in a study of early T cells in non-severe SARS-CoV-2 infection. TCRdb reprocessed the 5' RACE reads via MiXCR and lists one record per CDR3 protein. The sample yields approximately 50,000 distinct CDR3 sequences, approximately 8.1% seen once. Sequencing was done on a sample of whole blood. These receptors were taken from an adult who was a healthcare worker with PCR-confirmed SARS-CoV-2 infection or an uninfected control (not recorded which).

This clonotype was observed a handful of times. The rearrangement links TRBV5-1 to TRBJ2-3; D remains ambiguous. V lost 4 bases, J lost 1 base, and 4 bases lay in between. The CDR3 length is 12 residues. Germline assignment: CDR1 SGHRS and CDR2 YFSETQ. The CDR3 is CASSAGTDTQYF. CDR3 sequence (DNA): TGCGCCAGCAGCGCTGGCACAGATACGCAGTATTTT.

Many counts were recorded for this clonotype. The genes are TRBV28 and TRBJ2-7; maybe TRBD1 (6 bases). V lost 0 bases and J lost 0, with 6 bases in between. CDR3 length equals 14 residues. Germline lookup yields CDR1 MDHEN and CDR2 SYDVKM. The CDR3 sequence: CASSLWTGSYEQYF. CDR3 sequence (DNA): TGTGCCAGCAGTTTATGGACAGGCTCCTACGAGCAGTACTTC. The full variable domain, in which reference TRBV28 and TRBJ2-7 provide the parts outside the CDR3, is DVKVTQSSRYLVKRTGEKVFLECVQDMDHENMFWYRQDPGLGLRLIYFSYDVKMKEKGDIPEGYSVSREKKERFSLILESASTNQTSMYLCASSLWTGSYEQYFGPGTRLTVT.

A few counts support this clonotype. One end of the junction does not line up with germline, which may come from a read error. The chain joins TRBV11-2 to TRBJ2-7, with a tentative D call TRBD1 (5 bases). The CDR3 sequence is 14 residues long. CDR1 SGHAT and CDR2 FQNNGV come from the germline V gene. This CDR3 reads CASSVEVQGWEQYF. As DNA, the CDR3 is TGTGCCAGCAGCGTAGAGGTTCAGGGCTGGGAGCAGTACTTC.

This clonotype occurred a few times. DNA of the CDR3: TGCGCCAGCAGCCAATCCCCTCTAGCGGACAGCACAGATACGCAGTATTTT. The encoded protein is CASSQSPLADSTDTQYF. The chain recombines TRBV4-3 with TRBJ2-3; TRBD2 matches at 7 bases. Germline CDR1 and CDR2: LGHNA and YSLEER. J was trimmed by 0 bases and V by 2 bases; bases with no gene match: 8. The CDR3 is 17 amino acids.

As concerns this clonotype: A much larger clone is a single base away; this may be a read error. The V and J genes are TRBV7-9 and TRBJ1-1, with D maybe TRBD1 (5 bases). This CDR3 region has 13 residues. The germline V gene has CDR1 SEHNR and CDR2 FQNEAQ (reference sequence). V was cut by 3 bases and J by 1 base, with 6 bases left in between. The CDR3 DNA follows: TGTGCCAGCAGCTTTCAGGGGAACACTGAAGCTTTCTTT. It yields the protein CASSFQGNTEAFF. Full variable domain (remainder filled in from reference TRBV7-9 and TRBJ1-1): DTGVSQNPRHKITKRGQNVTFRCDPISEHNRLYWYRQTLGQGPEFLTYFQNEAQLEKSRLLSDRFSAERPKGSFSTLEIQRTEQGDSAMYLCASSFQGNTEAFFGQGTRLTVV.

This clonotype was detected ten times or more. CDR3 nucleotide sequence: TGTGCCAGCAGTCTCCACGGGGGGTATAATTCACCCCTCCACTTT. The encoded protein is CASSLHGGYNSPLHF. This chain connects TRBV27 to TRBJ1-6; perhaps TRBD1 as D (5 bases). The germline gives CDR1 MNHEY, CDR2 SMNVEV (reference sequence). V was pared by 5 bases and J by 4 bases, with 12 bases between. The CDR3 runs 15 residues.

Ten or more counts support this clonotype. This chain's CDR3 is CAWNGESNQPQHF. The CDR3 DNA sequence: TGTGCCTGGAATGGGGAAAGCAATCAGCCCCAGCATTTT. The rearrangement joins TRBV30 to TRBJ1-5; D is uncertain. The CDR3 covers 13 residues. The V gene lost 4 bases and the J gene lost 1 base, with 8 bases spanning the gap. The germline CDR1 and CDR2 sequences are GTSNPN and SVGIG (reference sequence). Supplemented by reference TRBV30 and TRBJ1-5, the full variable domain reads SQTIHQWPATLVQPVGSPLSLECTVEGTSNPNLYWYRQAAGRGLQLLFYSVGIGQISSEVPQNLSASRPQDRQFILSSKKLLLSDSGFYLCAWNGESNQPQHFGDGTRLSIL.

This clonotype has at least ten counts. The J gene is TRBJ1-5, the V gene TRBV18; TRBD1 agrees at 10 bases. With V trimmed by 6 bases and J by 9 bases, 8 bases remained unmatched. Germline-derived CDR1 and CDR2 are KGHSH and LQKENI. The CDR3 length is 14 residues. The CDR3 here is CASSPGTGEPPQHF. CDR3 nucleotide sequence: TGTGCCAGCTCTCCCGGGACAGGGGAGCCGCCCCAGCATTTT.

This clonotype was picked up a small number of times. The chain joins TRBV5-4 to TRBJ1-1, with D possibly matching TRBD1 (6 bases). Trimming stripped 4 bases from V and 1 base from J, with 8 bases between. CDR1 is SGHNT and CDR2 is YYREEE in the germline V gene (reference sequence). The CDR3 is made up of 13 amino acids. The DNA of the CDR3 is TGTGCCAGCAGCAAGACAGGGAACACTGAAGCTTTCTTT. Its protein is CASSKTGNTEAFF.

Many counts were recorded for this clonotype. The chain has TRBV12-5 and TRBJ1-2; 9 bases match TRBD1. The V and J ends lost 4 bases and 0 bases, in that order; junction bases with no gene match: 6. This CDR3 contains 16 residues. CDR1 is LGHNT and CDR2 is FRNRAP in the germline V gene. CDR3: CASGSVTGGTNYGYTF. Here the CDR3 DNA reads TGTGCTAGTGGTTCGGTGACAGGGGGGACTAACTATGGCTACACCTTC.

The rearrangement joins TRBV13 to TRBJ2-7; tentatively, D is TRBD1 (6 bases). Germline CDR1 PRHDT, CDR2 FYEKMQ (reference sequence). The V gene lost 5 bases and the J gene lost 4 bases, with 12 bases spanning the gap. The CDR3 is 13 residues long. CDR3 loop: CASSPHREYEQYF. CDR3 bases: TGTGCCAGCAGCCCACACAGGGAATACGAGCAGTACTTC.

This clonotype was counted many times. This chain connects TRBV9 to TRBJ2-1, with a weak D call TRBD2 (6 bases). The CDR3 has 14 residues. The germline gives CDR1 SGDLS, CDR2 YYNGEE. V gave up 3 bases and J gave up 4 bases, with 11 bases separating them. As DNA, the CDR3 is TGTGCCAGCAGCGAGGGGACTCCTTACAATGAGCAGTTCTTC. This translates into CASSEGTPYNEQFF.

This clonotype appeared a few times. The V call is TRBV11-2, the J call TRBJ2-5; possibly TRBD1 or TRBD2 for D (5 bases each). This CDR3 is built from 14 residues. V was cut by 5 bases and J by 0 bases, with 10 bases left in between. Germline CDR1 SGHAT, CDR2 FQNNGV. The CDR3 sequence: CASSGREYQETQYF. The CDR3 DNA follows: TGTGCCAGCAGCGGCAGGGAGTACCAAGAGACCCAGTACTTC.

V usage is TRBV6-1 and J usage is TRBJ1-6, with D possibly matching TRBD1 (5 bases). Trimming took 2 bases from V and 10 from J, leaving 21 bases between them. Germline CDR1 is MNHNS and CDR2 is SASEGT. This CDR3 is 17 amino acids long. The CDR3 is CASSEYSRRGAESPLHF. As DNA, the CDR3 is TGTGCCAGCAGTGAATATTCTCGTAGGGGCGCGGAGTCACCCCTCCACTTT.

This clonotype was seen ten or more times. The V gene is TRBV28, the J gene TRBJ2-7, with unresolved D. Germline V lookup: CDR1 MDHEN, CDR2 SYDVKM. The CDR3 is made up of 14 amino acids. The V and J ends lost 3 bases and 0 bases respectively, with 9 bases between them. CDR3 residues: CASSFASNSYEQYF. The DNA for the CDR3 is TGTGCCAGCAGTTTTGCGTCAAACTCCTACGAGCAGTACTTC.